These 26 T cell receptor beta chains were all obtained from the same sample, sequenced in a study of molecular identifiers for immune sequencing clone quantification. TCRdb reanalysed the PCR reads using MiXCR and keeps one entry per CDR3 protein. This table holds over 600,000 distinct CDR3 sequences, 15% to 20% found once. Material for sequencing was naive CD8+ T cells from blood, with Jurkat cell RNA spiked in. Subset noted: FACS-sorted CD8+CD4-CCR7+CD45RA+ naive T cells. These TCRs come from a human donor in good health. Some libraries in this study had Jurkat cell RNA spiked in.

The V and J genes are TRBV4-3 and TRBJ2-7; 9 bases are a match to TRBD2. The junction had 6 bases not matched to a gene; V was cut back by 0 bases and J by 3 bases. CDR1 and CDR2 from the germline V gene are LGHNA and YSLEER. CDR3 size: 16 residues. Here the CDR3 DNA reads TGCGCCAGCAGCCAAGATAGGCTAGCGGGAAACTACGAGCAGTACTTC. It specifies CASSQDRLAGNYEQYF.

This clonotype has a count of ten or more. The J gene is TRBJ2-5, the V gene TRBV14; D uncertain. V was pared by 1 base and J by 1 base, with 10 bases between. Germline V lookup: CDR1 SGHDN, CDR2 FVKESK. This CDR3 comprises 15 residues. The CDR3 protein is CASSQVGEIQETQYF. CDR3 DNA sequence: TGTGCCAGCAGCCAAGTAGGCGAAATCCAAGAGACCCAGTACTTC.

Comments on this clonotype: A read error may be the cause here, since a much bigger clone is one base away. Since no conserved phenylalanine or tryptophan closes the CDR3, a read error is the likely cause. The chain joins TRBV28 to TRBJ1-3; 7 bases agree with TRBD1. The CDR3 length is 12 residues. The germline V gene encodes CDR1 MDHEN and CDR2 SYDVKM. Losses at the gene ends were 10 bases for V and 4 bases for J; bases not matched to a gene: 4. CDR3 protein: CATRTGGNTIYS. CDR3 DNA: TGTGCCACCAGGACAGGAGGAAACACCATATATTCT.

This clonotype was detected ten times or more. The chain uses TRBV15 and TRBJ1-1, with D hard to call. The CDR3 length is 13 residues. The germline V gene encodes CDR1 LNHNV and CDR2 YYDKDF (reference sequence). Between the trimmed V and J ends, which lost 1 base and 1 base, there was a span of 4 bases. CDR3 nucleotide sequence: TGTGCCACCAGCAGAGTCCGGAACACTGAAGCTTTCTTT. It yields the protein CATSRVRNTEAFF.

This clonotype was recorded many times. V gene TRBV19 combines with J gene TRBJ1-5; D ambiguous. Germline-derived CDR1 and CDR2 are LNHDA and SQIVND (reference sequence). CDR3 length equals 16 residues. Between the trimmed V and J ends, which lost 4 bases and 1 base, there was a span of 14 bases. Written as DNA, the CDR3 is TGTGCCAGTAGTAAGGCCACCCGGGGAAGCAATCAGCCCCAGCATTTT. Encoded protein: CASSKATRGSNQPQHF.

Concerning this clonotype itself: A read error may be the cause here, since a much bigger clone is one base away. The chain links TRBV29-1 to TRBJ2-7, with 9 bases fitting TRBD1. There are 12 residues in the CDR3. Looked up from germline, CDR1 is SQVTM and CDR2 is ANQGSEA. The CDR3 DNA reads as TGCAGCGTTGAAGCGGACAGGGGCGAGCAGTGCTTC. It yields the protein CSVEADRGEQCF.

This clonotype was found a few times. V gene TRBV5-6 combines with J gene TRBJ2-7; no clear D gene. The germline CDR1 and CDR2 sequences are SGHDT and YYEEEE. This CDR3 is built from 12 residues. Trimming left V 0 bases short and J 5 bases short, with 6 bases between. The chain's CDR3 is CASSLGEDEQYF. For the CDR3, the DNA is TGTGCCAGCAGCTTGGGAGAGGACGAGCAGTACTTC.

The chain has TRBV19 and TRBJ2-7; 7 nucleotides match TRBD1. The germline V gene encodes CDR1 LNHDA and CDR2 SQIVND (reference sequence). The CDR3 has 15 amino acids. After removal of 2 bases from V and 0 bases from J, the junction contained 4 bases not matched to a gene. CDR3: CASSITQGISYEQYF. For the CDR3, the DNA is TGTGCCAGTAGTATAACACAGGGGATCTCCTACGAGCAGTACTTC.

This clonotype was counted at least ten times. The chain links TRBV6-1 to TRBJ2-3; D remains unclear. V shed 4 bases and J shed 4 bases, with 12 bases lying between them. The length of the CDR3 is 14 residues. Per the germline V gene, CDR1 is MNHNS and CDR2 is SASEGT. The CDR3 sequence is CASSGIGSSDTQYF. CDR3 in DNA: TGTGCCAGCAGTGGCATCGGAAGTTCAGATACGCAGTATTTT.

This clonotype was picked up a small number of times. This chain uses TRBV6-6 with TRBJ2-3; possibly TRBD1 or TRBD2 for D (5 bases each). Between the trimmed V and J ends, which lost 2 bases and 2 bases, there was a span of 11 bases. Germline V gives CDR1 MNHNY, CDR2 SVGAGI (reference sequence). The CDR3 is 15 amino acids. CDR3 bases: TGTGCCAGCAGTTACGAGAGGGGCGACACAGATACGCAGTATTTT. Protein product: CASSYERGDTDTQYF.

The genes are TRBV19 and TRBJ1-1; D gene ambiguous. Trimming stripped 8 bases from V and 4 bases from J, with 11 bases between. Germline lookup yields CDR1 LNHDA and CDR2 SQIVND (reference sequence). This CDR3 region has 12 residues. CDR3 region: CASLGLVTEAFF. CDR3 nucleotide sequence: TGTGCCAGTCTGGGGTTGGTCACTGAAGCTTTCTTT.

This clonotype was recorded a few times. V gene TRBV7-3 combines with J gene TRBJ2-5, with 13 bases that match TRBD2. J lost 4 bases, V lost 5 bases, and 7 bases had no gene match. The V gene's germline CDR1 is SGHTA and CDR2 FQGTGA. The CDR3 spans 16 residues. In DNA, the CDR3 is TGTGCCAGCAGCCACACTAGCGGGAGGGCCCCAGAGACCCAGTACTTC. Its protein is CASSHTSGRAPETQYF.

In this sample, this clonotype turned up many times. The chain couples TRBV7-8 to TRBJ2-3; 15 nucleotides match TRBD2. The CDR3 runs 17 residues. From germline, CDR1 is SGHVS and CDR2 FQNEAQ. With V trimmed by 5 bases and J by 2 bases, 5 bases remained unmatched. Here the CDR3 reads CASSPGLAGGSTDTQYF. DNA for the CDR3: TGTGCCAGCAGCCCGGGACTAGCGGGGGGATCCACAGATACGCAGTATTTT.

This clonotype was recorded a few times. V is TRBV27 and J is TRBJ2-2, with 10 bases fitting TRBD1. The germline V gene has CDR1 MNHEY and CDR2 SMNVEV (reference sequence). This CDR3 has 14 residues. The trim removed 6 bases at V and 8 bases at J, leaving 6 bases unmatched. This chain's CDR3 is CASSPGQGLGELFF. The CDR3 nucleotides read TGTGCCAGCAGCCCGGGACAGGGGTTGGGGGAGCTGTTTTTT.

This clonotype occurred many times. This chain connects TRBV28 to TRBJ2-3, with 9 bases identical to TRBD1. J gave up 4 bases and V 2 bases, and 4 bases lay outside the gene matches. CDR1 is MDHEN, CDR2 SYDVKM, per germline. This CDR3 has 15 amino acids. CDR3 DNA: TGTGCCAGCAGTTTAGGGACAGGGAAGGCAGATACGCAGTATTTT. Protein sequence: CASSLGTGKADTQYF.

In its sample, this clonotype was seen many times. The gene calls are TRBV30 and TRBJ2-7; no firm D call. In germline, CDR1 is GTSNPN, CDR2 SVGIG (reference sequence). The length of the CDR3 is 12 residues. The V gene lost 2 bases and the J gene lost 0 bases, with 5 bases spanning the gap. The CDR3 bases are TGTGCCTGGAGTCCGAGCTCCTACGAGCAGTACTTC. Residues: CAWSPSSYEQYF.

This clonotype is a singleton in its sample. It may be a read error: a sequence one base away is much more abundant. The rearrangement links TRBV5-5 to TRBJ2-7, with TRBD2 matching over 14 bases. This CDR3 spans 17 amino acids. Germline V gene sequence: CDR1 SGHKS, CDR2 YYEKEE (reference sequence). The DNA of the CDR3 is TGTGCCGGCAGCATAGCACCCGGGACTAGCGGGGGTTACGAGCAGTACTTC. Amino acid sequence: CAGSIAPGTSGGYEQYF.

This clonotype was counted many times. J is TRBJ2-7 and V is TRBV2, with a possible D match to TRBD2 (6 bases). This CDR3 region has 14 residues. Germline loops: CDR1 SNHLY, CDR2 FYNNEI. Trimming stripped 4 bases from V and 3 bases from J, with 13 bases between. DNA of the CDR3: TGTGCCAGCAGTGTCGGGCCGGGGGACTACGAGCAGTACTTC. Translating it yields CASSVGPGDYEQYF.

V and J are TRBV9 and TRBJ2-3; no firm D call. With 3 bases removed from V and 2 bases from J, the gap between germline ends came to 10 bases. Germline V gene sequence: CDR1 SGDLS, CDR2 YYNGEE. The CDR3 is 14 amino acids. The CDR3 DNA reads TGTGCCAGCAGCGAGGACGGCTTCACAGATACGCAGTATTTT. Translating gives CASSEDGFTDTQYF.

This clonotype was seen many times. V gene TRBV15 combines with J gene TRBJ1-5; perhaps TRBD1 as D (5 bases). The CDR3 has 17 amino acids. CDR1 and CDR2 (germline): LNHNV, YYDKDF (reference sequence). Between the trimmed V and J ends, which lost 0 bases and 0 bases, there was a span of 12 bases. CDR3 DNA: TGTGCCACCAGCAGAGATCTGGGGACGGCTAGCAATCAGCCCCAGCATTTT. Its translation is CATSRDLGTASNQPQHF.

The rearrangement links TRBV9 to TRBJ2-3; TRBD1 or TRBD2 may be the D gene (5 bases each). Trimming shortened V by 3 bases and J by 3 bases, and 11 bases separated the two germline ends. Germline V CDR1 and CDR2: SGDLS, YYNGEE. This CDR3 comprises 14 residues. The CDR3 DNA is TGTGCCAGCAGCGGAGGGACGGTTACAGATACGCAGTATTTT. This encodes CASSGGTVTDTQYF. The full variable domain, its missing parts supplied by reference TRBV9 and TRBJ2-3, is DSGVTQTPKHLITATGQRVTLRCSPRSGDLSVYWYQQSLDQGLQFLIQYYNGEERAKGNILERFSAQQFPDLHSELNLSSLELGDSALYFCASSGGTVTDTQYFGPGTRLTVL.

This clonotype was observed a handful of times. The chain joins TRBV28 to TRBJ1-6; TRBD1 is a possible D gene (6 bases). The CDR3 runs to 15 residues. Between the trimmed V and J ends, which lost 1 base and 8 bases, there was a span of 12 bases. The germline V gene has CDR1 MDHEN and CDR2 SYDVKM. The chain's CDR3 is CASSLYQGRHSPLHF. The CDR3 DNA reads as TGTGCCAGCAGTTTATACCAGGGGAGGCATTCACCCCTCCACTTT.

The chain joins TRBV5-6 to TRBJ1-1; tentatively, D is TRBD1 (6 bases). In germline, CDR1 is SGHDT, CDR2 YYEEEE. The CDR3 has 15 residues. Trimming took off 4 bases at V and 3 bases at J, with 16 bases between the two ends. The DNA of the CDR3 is TGTGCCAGCAGCCTCGAGACAGGACCGCACACTGAAGCTTTCTTT. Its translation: CASSLETGPHTEAFF.

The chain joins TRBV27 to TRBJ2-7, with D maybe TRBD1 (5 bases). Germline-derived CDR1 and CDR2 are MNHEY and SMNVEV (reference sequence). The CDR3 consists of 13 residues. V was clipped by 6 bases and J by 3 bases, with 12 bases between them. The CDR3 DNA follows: TGTGCCAGCAGCCAGGGTGTCGTCTACGAGCAGTACTTC. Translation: CASSQGVVYEQYF.

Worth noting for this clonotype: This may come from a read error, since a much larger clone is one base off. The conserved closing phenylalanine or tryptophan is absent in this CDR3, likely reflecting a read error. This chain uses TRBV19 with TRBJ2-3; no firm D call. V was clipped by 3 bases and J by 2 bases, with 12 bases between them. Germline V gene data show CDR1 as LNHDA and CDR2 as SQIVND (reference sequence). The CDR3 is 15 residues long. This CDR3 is CASSILSATTDTQYS. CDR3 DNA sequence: TGTGCCAGTAGTATCCTATCGGCGACCACAGATACGCAGTATTCT.

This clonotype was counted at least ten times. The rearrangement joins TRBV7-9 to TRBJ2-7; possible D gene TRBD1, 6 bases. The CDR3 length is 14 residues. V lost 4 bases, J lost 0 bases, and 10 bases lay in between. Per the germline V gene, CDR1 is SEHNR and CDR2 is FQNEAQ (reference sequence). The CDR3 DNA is TGTGCCAGCAGCTCCCAGGGGAGCTCCTACGAGCAGTACTTC. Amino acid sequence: CASSSQGSSYEQYF.